The 30 T cell receptor beta chains below all came from one sample that was sequenced in a study of glioma-infiltrating T cells. Using RNA template, CDR3s of TCR alpha and beta were amplified with iRepertoire arm-PCR. One entry per CDR3 protein results from TCRdb running MiXCR on the multiplex PCR reads. This sample yields 12,000 or so distinct CDR3 sequences, of which about a quarter are seen a single time; 42% belongs to the top ten. The specimen sequenced was glioma tissue, nonneoplastic brain tissue, or PBMCs (not recorded which). The receptors stem from a human donor with low-grade glioma or glioblastoma, undergoing nonglioma brain surgery, or in good health (not recorded which).

This clonotype was seen repeatedly, ten times or more. The chain recombines TRBV29-1 with TRBJ2-5; D might be TRBD2 (6 bases). CDR1 and CDR2 from the germline V gene are SQVTM and ANQGSEA. This CDR3 region has 15 residues. V lost 6 bases and J lost 1, with 18 bases in between. The CDR3 DNA reads as TGCAGCGTATCTGCGGGACTTCCCATCCAAGAGACCCAGTACTTC. This codes for CSVSAGLPIQETQYF.

Turning to this clonotype: A much larger clone lies a single base off, so this may be a read error. The chain recombines TRBV10-3 with TRBJ1-1, with no clear D. The germline V gene encodes CDR1 ENHRY and CDR2 SYGVKD. The length of the CDR3 is 15 residues. CDR3 DNA: TGTGCCAGCAGTGAAAGGGCGGCCATGAACACTGAAGCTTTCTTT. It codes for CASSERAAMNTEAFF.

A note on this clonotype: The junction and the germline gene differ at one end; a read error may be behind it. The V call is TRBV6-1, the J call TRBJ2-1; the match to TRBD2 covers 9 bases. This CDR3 comprises 14 residues. Germline CDR1 and CDR2: MNHNS and SASEGT. The CDR3 loop is CASSLAGADNEQFF. The CDR3 region has the DNA TGCGCCAGCAGTTTAGCGGGAGCGGATAATGAGCAGTTCTTC.

Concerning this clonotype itself: A much larger clone lies one base from this, so it may be a read error. The chain uses TRBV29-1 and TRBJ1-1, with D uncertain. The CDR3 sequence is 14 residues long. Germline V gives CDR1 SQVTM, CDR2 ANQGSEA. The CDR3 DNA reads TGCAGCGTTAAGACACACACTATGAACGCTGAAGCTTTCTTT. This gives the protein CSVKTHTMNAEAFF. The variable domain in full, completed from reference TRBV29-1 and TRBJ1-1, reads SAVISQKPSRDICQRGTSLTIQCQVDSQVTMMFWYRQQPGQSLTLIATANQGSEATYESGFVIDKFPISRPNLTFSTLTVSNMSPEDSSIYLCSVKTHTMNAEAFFGQGTRLTVV.

The chain recombines TRBV9 with TRBJ1-6; 7 nucleotides match TRBD1. In germline, CDR1 is SGDLS, CDR2 YYNGEE. The V gene end was trimmed by 3 bases and the J gene end by 7 bases; junction bases not matched to a gene: 4. The CDR3 has 14 amino acids. This CDR3 reads CASSGGGRNSPLHF. The CDR3 DNA is TGTGCCAGCAGCGGAGGGGGCAGAAATTCACCCCTCCACTTT.

The chain carries TRBV6-1 and TRBJ2-5, with D unresolved. The CDR3 is made up of 13 amino acids. Trimming removed 1 base from V and 12 bases from J, with 15 bases in between. Germline lookup yields CDR1 MNHNS and CDR2 SASEGT. The CDR3 reads CASSEGSLETKYF. The CDR3 nucleotides read TGTGCCAGCAGTGAAGGCAGCTTAGAGACAAAGTACTTC.

Only a few counts were recorded for this clonotype. The chain is built from TRBV7-6 and TRBJ1-3, with a tentative D call TRBD1 (5 bases). Trimming cost V 7 bases and J 3 bases, with 13 bases left between them. This CDR3 comprises 14 residues. The V gene's germline CDR1 is SGHVS and CDR2 FNYEAQ. As DNA, the CDR3 is TGTGCCAGCACTACCCCAGGGATTGGAAACACCATATATTTT. It translates to CASTTPGIGNTIYF.

This clonotype showed up many times. The V gene is TRBV27, the J gene TRBJ2-5, with a weak D call TRBD1 (6 bases). Trimming removed 8 bases at V and 2 bases at J, with 15 bases between. Germline CDR1 MNHEY, CDR2 SMNVEV (reference sequence). The CDR3 totals 14 residues. The CDR3 region has the DNA TGTGCCAGCTCCCCAGGGGCTACTCAAGAGACCCAGTACTTC. Translating gives CASSPGATQETQYF.

The J gene is TRBJ2-3, the V gene TRBV9; TRBD1 matches at 7 bases. The CDR3 runs to 13 residues. V was clipped by 3 bases and J by 6 bases; unmatched bases: 4. In germline, CDR1 is SGDLS, CDR2 YYNGEE. In DNA, the CDR3 is TGTGCCAGCAGCGGACAGGGAGCGGATACGCAGTATTTT. This codes for CASSGQGADTQYF.

This clonotype appeared a few times. CDR3 in amino acids: CASSQGLAFSTDTQYF. For the CDR3, the DNA is TGCGCCAGCAGCCAAGGGCTAGCGTTCAGCACAGATACGCAGTATTTT. The chain employs TRBV4-1 and TRBJ2-3; possible D gene TRBD2, 6 bases. CDR1 is MGHRA and CDR2 is YSYEKL in the germline V gene. This CDR3 is 16 amino acids long. V was shortened by 1 base and J by 0 bases, with 11 bases between the two germline ends.

This clonotype is judged medium-sized. The V and J genes are TRBV6-1 and TRBJ2-7; TRBD2 aligns across 13 bases. This CDR3 has 14 amino acids. V dropped 7 bases and J dropped 7; count of bases not matched to a gene: 7. The germline gives CDR1 MNHNS, CDR2 SASEGT. The DNA of the CDR3 is TGTGCCAGCACAAGAGGACTAGCGGGAGTTGAGCAGTACTTC. Protein: CASTRGLAGVEQYF.

V and J are TRBV18 and TRBJ2-7; 8 nucleotides agree with TRBD1. J was trimmed by 6 bases and V by 3 bases; bases with no gene match: 4. Germline V gene sequence: CDR1 KGHSH, CDR2 LQKENI. This CDR3 comprises 13 residues. CDR3 DNA sequence: TGTGCCAGCTCACCGGACAGGGAGACCGAGCAGTACTTC. Its translation is CASSPDRETEQYF.

This rearrangement joins TRBV15 to TRBJ1-3; the D is unclear. The CDR3 contains 20 residues. From germline, CDR1 is LNHNV and CDR2 YYDKDF (reference sequence). V was clipped by 0 bases and J by 0 bases, with 21 bases between them. The CDR3 coding sequence is TGTGCCACCAGCAGAGATCCCTTAAAGCGGGCCCCGCTCTCTGGAAACACCATATATTTT. Its translation: CATSRDPLKRAPLSGNTIYF.

This clonotype was recorded many times. CDR3: CASSEATGFNYGYTF. CDR3 DNA: TGTGCCAGCAGTGAAGCTACAGGCTTCAACTATGGCTACACCTTC. The chain couples TRBV2 to TRBJ1-2; the D gene is possibly TRBD1 (5 bases). CDR1 and CDR2 (germline): SNHLY, FYNNEI. The CDR3 sequence is 15 residues long. V lost 0 bases to trimming and J lost 2 bases, with 10 bases between them.

The chain couples TRBV3-1 to TRBJ1-2; D gene uncertain. The CDR3 is made up of 12 amino acids. Germline-derived CDR1 and CDR2 are LGHDT and YNNKEL (reference sequence). V was cut by 1 base and J by 7 bases, with 7 bases left in between. The CDR3 reads CASSQARGGYTF. CDR3 DNA: TGTGCCAGCAGCCAAGCCCGGGGTGGCTACACCTTC.

This clonotype came up a few times. The V call is TRBV5-1, the J call TRBJ2-7; D not certain. Between the trimmed V and J ends, which lost 4 bases and 5 bases, there was a span of 10 bases. Germline CDR1 and CDR2: SGHRS and YFSETQ. The CDR3 sequence is 12 residues long. The CDR3 DNA follows: TGCGCCAGCAGCGAGACAATTCACGAGCAGTACTTC. Its translation: CASSETIHEQYF.

Of note for this clonotype: Germline is not matched at one junction end, which may reflect a read error. The genes are TRBV6-4 and TRBJ1-4; 11 bases fit TRBD1. The CDR3 totals 14 residues. Germline lookup yields CDR1 MRHNA and CDR2 SNTAGT. CDR3 nucleotides: TGTGCCAGCAGTGACGGACAGGGGGCTGAAAAACCGTTTTTT. As protein: CASSDGQGAEKPFF.

This clonotype was seen only once. The chain employs TRBV7-3 and TRBJ2-2, with D possibly TRBD1 on 5 matching bases. Germline-derived CDR1 and CDR2 are SGHTA and FQGTGA. The CDR3 totals 17 residues. The V end lost 7 bases, the J end lost 0 bases, and 18 bases lay between the germline ends. CDR3 DNA sequence: TGTGCCAGCATCCCTAACAATGGCAGGGCGAACACCGGGGAGCTGTTTTTT. This encodes CASIPNNGRANTGELFF.

The rearrangement joins TRBV11-3 to TRBJ2-1; tentative D call: TRBD1 (5 bases). Germline assignment: CDR1 SGHNT and CDR2 YENEEA. This CDR3 is 13 amino acids long. V was cut by 1 base and J by 4 bases, with 5 bases left in between. CDR3 amino acids: CASSLAGYNEQFF. The CDR3 DNA sequence: TGTGCCAGCAGCTTAGCAGGGTACAATGAGCAGTTCTTC.

The J gene is TRBJ2-1, the V gene TRBV7-9; 10 bases are shared with TRBD2. This CDR3 is built from 16 residues. CDR1 and CDR2 (germline): SEHNR, FQNEAQ (reference sequence). The trim removed 5 bases at V and 2 bases at J, leaving 6 bases unmatched. In DNA, the CDR3 is TGTGCCAGCAGCCCTAGCGGGAGAAGGACCTACAATGAGCAGTTCTTC. This sequence encodes CASSPSGRRTYNEQFF.

The V and J genes are TRBV28 and TRBJ1-6; D is unclear. Trimming cost V 10 bases and J 5 bases, with 6 bases left between them. This CDR3 contains 11 residues. CDR1 MDHEN and CDR2 SYDVKM come from the germline V gene. The CDR3 nucleotides are TGTGCCATTACTGATAATTCACCCCTCCACTTT. It yields the protein CAITDNSPLHF.

As for this clonotype: One end of the junction does not line up with germline, which may come from a read error. The rearrangement links TRBV29-1 to TRBJ1-2; D perhaps matches TRBD1 (6 bases). This CDR3 has 14 residues. CDR1 is SQVTM and CDR2 is ANQGSEA in the germline V gene. The CDR3 DNA reads TGCAGCGTTCAACCGACAGGAAAGAACTATGGCTGCACCTTC. Translation gives CSVQPTGKNYGCTF. Using reference TRBV29-1 and TRBJ1-2 for the parts outside the CDR3, the full variable domain is SAVISQKPSRDICQRGTSLTIQCQVDSQVTMMFWYRQQPGQSLTLIATANQGSEATYESGFVIDKFPISRPNLTFSTLTVSNMSPEDSSIYLCSVQPTGKNYGCTFGSGTRLTVV.

At least ten counts were recorded for this clonotype. The chain has TRBV20-1 and TRBJ2-2; 7 nucleotides align to TRBD1. J was trimmed by 0 bases and V by 6 bases; bases with no gene match: 7. The CDR3 has 15 residues. Per the germline V gene, CDR1 is DFQATT and CDR2 is SNEGSKA (reference sequence). This chain's CDR3 is CSAPKGTANTGELFF. The CDR3 DNA follows: TGCAGTGCGCCGAAGGGGACAGCGAACACCGGGGAGCTGTTTTTT.

The J gene is TRBJ1-5, the V gene TRBV19; unclear D gene. The CDR3 contains 13 residues. With 7 bases removed from V and 5 bases from J, the gap between germline ends came to 12 bases. The germline V gene has CDR1 LNHDA and CDR2 SQIVND (reference sequence). CDR3 in DNA: TGTGCCAGTAATCCCTCCGGCTATCAGCCCCAGCATTTT. Translating gives CASNPSGYQPQHF.

This clonotype was counted only a few times. The J gene is TRBJ2-1, the V gene TRBV7-9; D is uncertain. V lost 7 bases, J lost 7 bases, and 23 bases lay in between. The germline gives CDR1 SEHNR, CDR2 FQNEAQ (reference sequence). The CDR3 extends over 16 amino acids. DNA of the CDR3: TGTGCCAGCACCACCTACTGGCTCGATGGGGTTAATGAGCAGTTCTTC. The encoded protein is CASTTYWLDGVNEQFF.

The chain employs TRBV27 and TRBJ2-7; D is unresolved. This CDR3 region has 17 residues. Trimming pared 3 bases from V and 7 bases from J, leaving 25 bases between. From germline, CDR1 is MNHEY and CDR2 SMNVEV (reference sequence). The CDR3 DNA is TGTGCCAGCAGTTTTTTAGTCGGGTGGGCCATAGGCAATGAGCAGTACTTC. This translates into CASSFLVGWAIGNEQYF.

The chain recombines TRBV12-3 or TRBV12-4 with TRBJ1-2, with 8 nucleotides matching TRBD1. V lost 4 bases, J lost 4 bases, and 2 bases stayed unmatched. The CDR3 spans 13 residues. The CDR3 DNA follows: TGTGCCAGCAGTTACAGGGGGGTCTATGGCTACACCTTC. It codes for CASSYRGVYGYTF.

Judged by abundance, this clonotype is medium-sized. V usage is TRBV28 and J usage is TRBJ1-1; no clear D gene. V dropped 0 bases and J dropped 1 base, with 12 bases sitting between them. Germline lookup yields CDR1 MDHEN and CDR2 SYDVKM. The CDR3 length is 16 residues. The CDR3 is CASSLWSTEENTEAFF. The CDR3 bases are TGTGCCAGCAGTTTATGGTCTACAGAAGAGAACACTGAAGCTTTCTTT.

This clonotype appeared many times. The chain has TRBV2 and TRBJ2-1, with TRBD2 as a possible D gene (5 bases). The V gene's germline CDR1 is SNHLY and CDR2 FYNNEI. V dropped 9 bases and J dropped 3 bases, with 12 bases sitting between them. There are 13 residues in the CDR3. The CDR3 region has the DNA TGTGCCAGATGGCGAGGAGGCTACAATGAGCAGTTCTTC. This sequence encodes CARWRGGYNEQFF.

This clonotype was seen at least ten times. J is TRBJ1-1 and V is TRBV20-1, with unresolved D. CDR3 length: 14 amino acids. V lost 0 bases to trimming and J lost 3 bases, with 11 bases between them. CDR1 and CDR2 (germline): DFQATT, SNEGSKA (reference sequence). The CDR3 protein is CSARDLRGYTEAFF. The CDR3 DNA reads as TGCAGTGCTAGAGATCTACGGGGATACACTGAAGCTTTCTTT.